This T cell receptor beta chain was identified in a study of T cells in women clearing cervical HPV infection. Study-level background: Case blood drawn at lesion detection; control blood after infection cleared.

Note on this clone: Its cognate antigen is unknown. The sequence runs out 3 residues before the end of the CDR3; the remainder is reconstructed from the germline J gene.

Clones were sequenced by immunoSEQ multiplex PCR, and TCRdb holds only the in-frame ones, with some missing. Its clone listing holds about 41,000 clones. With 0 bases removed from V and 4 bases from J, the gap between germline ends came to 6 bases. The V gene's germline CDR1 is MRHNA and CDR2 SNTAGT. There are 14 residues in the CDR3. Dot-blot hybridization genotyped cervical HPV amplified with MY09/MY11 PCR. Findings and limits, study-wide: TRBV6-7 relative abundance averaged roughly 0.1% in cases and less than 0.2% in controls.

The sample was blood buffy coat. The TCR sequence derives from a woman between 18 and 70 years old with a cervical HPV16 infection that either progressed to CIN3+ or cleared (not recorded which). The rearrangement joins TRBV6-4 to TRBJ2-2; D perhaps matches TRBD2 (6 bases). CDR3 sequence: CASSDSTSTGELFF. CDR3 DNA (partial): TGTGCCAGCAGTGACTCGACTAGCACCGGGGAG.